The 13 T cell receptor beta chains reported below all come from one sample, sequenced in a study of Ad26.COV2.S vaccination and SARS-CoV-2 variants. Some clones are missing from TCRdb's copy, which holds only in-frame ones; the method was immunoSEQ multiplex PCR. The sample has about 220,000 clones; more than 75% are singletons. Treatment indicated: some 20 received Ad26.COV2.S at low or high dose, single or two shots; several received placebo; per-sample allocation not given. Sampling occurred on day 63 after the first vaccine or placebo injection. The sample here was peripheral blood, taken in a trial of Ad26.COV2.S vaccine versus placebo. Receptors were obtained from a person between 18 and 65 years old who received the Ad26.COV2.S COVID-19 vaccine or a placebo.

The chain recombines TRBV12-3 or TRBV12-4 with TRBJ1-1; D might be TRBD1 (6 bases). Trimming removed 8 bases from V and 12 bases from J, with 19 bases in between. The CDR3 spans 12 residues. In DNA form, the CDR3 reads TGTGCCAGCTCCGGGGGGGCAGGGAGGCCTTTCTTT. This translates into CASSGGAGRPFF.

The CDR3 region has the DNA TGTGCCAGCAGCTTTACAGGGGACTACACCGGGGAGCTGTTTTTT. The encoded protein is CASSFTGDYTGELFF. The rearrangement links TRBV5-4 to TRBJ2-2; possibly TRBD1 for D (7 bases). Germline loops: CDR1 SGHNT, CDR2 YYREEE (reference sequence). Trimming shortened V by 2 bases and J by 3 bases, and 11 bases separated the two germline ends. The CDR3 length is 15 residues.

The chain combines TRBV11-2 with TRBJ2-3; no clear D. This CDR3 comprises 12 residues. Germline CDR1 reads SGHAT; CDR2 reads FQNNGV. V was clipped by 4 bases and J by 4 bases, with 6 bases between them. This CDR3 is CASSSQADTQYF. The CDR3 region has the DNA TGTGCCAGCAGCTCCCAAGCAGATACGCAGTATTTT.

The chain uses TRBV9 and TRBJ1-1; D call uncertain. CDR3 length: 17 residues. Trimming cost V 3 bases and J 4 bases, with 22 bases left between them. The germline CDR1 and CDR2 sequences are SGDLS and YYNGEE. The CDR3 sequence is CASSAFDPILTGTEAFF. CDR3 nucleotide sequence: TGTGCCAGCAGCGCCTTTGACCCTATCCTCACGGGCACTGAAGCTTTCTTT. The entire variable domain, with the rest obtained from reference TRBV9 and TRBJ1-1, is as follows: DSGVTQTPKHLITATGQRVTLRCSPRSGDLSVYWYQQSLDQGLQFLIQYYNGEERAKGNILERFSAQQFPDLHSELNLSSLELGDSALYFCASSAFDPILTGTEAFFGQGTRLTVV.

This rearrangement joins TRBV28 to TRBJ1-5; no clear D. Germline lookup yields CDR1 MDHEN and CDR2 SYDVKM. This CDR3 has 12 residues. The ends were cut back, 4 bases at V and 4 bases at J, with 5 bases in the middle. CDR3 residues: CASSYQNQPQHF. The CDR3 region has the DNA TGTGCCAGCAGTTACCAGAATCAGCCCCAGCATTTT.

The V gene is TRBV6-6, the J gene TRBJ2-7, with a possible D match to TRBD1 (5 bases). V lost 0 bases and J 0 bases, leaving 12 bases between the germline ends. The CDR3 consists of 16 residues. CDR1 and CDR2 from the germline V gene are MNHNY and SVGAGI (reference sequence). In nucleotides, the CDR3 is TGTGCCAGCAGTTACTCGCCAGGAGACAGCTCCTACGAGCAGTACTTC. Its protein product is CASSYSPGDSSYEQYF.

The table lists this clone with a few counts. The chain joins TRBV10-2 to TRBJ2-7; a possible D gene is TRBD1 (6 bases). Germline V gene data show CDR1 as WSHSY and CDR2 as SAAADI. CDR3 length equals 14 residues. The V and J ends lost 4 bases and 0 bases respectively, with 10 bases between them. The CDR3 spells CASSGRGSSYEQYF. CDR3 sequence (DNA): TGCGCCAGCAGTGGAAGGGGGAGCTCCTACGAGCAGTACTTC.

The rearrangement joins TRBV5-1 to TRBJ2-7, with 11 bases aligning to TRBD2. The CDR3 covers 15 residues. Germline V lookup: CDR1 SGHRS, CDR2 YFSETQ. Unmatched junction bases numbered 6, after V lost 6 bases and J lost 1 base. The CDR3 nucleotides are TGCGCCAGCAAAATACTAGCGGGAGCTTCCTACGAGCAGTACTTC. This sequence encodes CASKILAGASYEQYF. The whole variable domain, filled in from reference TRBV5-1 and TRBJ2-7, reads KAGVTQTPRYLIKTRGQQVTLSCSPISGHRSVSWYQQTPGQGLQFLFEYFSETQRNKGNFPGRFSGRQFSNSRSEMNVSTLELGDSALYLCASKILAGASYEQYFGPGTRLTVT.

This clone was counted once. This chain links TRBV6-2 or TRBV6-3 with TRBJ2-7; 10 bases match TRBD1. V shed 5 bases, J shed 2 bases, and the junction held 9 bases outside the gene matches. The CDR3 contains 16 residues. The germline V gene has CDR1 MNHEY and CDR2 SVGEGT. CDR3 residues: CASSPGWDRGTYEQYF. The DNA for the CDR3 is TGTGCCAGCAGTCCCGGGTGGGACAGGGGTACCTACGAGCAGTACTTC.

V is TRBV9 and J is TRBJ1-3; possibly TRBD1 for D (6 bases). The CDR3 runs to 15 residues. Germline assignment: CDR1 SGDLS and CDR2 YYNGEE. V lost 3 bases and J lost 0, with 10 bases in between. The CDR3 region is CASSADSSSGNTIYF. The CDR3 DNA sequence: TGTGCCAGCAGCGCGGACAGCAGCTCTGGAAACACCATATATTTT.

The rearrangement links TRBV19 to TRBJ1-4; possible D gene TRBD1, 6 bases. Germline CDR1 LNHDA, CDR2 SQIVND (reference sequence). V shed 1 base and J shed 0 bases, with 9 bases lying between them. The CDR3 totals 16 residues. CDR3 amino acids: CASSIAGAATNEKLFF. CDR3 coding DNA: TGTGCCAGTAGTATAGCGGGGGCCGCAACTAATGAAAAACTGTTTTTT.

This clone was observed a single time. The rearrangement uses TRBV7-2 and TRBJ1-5; TRBD1 aligns across 9 bases. The CDR3 runs 15 residues. Germline V lookup: CDR1 SGHTA, CDR2 FQGNSA. With V trimmed by 3 bases and J by 6 bases, 6 bases remained unmatched. The CDR3 is CASSLGTGYVQPQHF. CDR3 nucleotide sequence: TGTGCCAGCAGCTTGGGGACAGGGTATGTTCAGCCCCAGCATTTT. The variable domain in full, with the rest retrieved from reference TRBV7-2 and TRBJ1-5, is GAGVSQSPSNKVTEKGKDVELRCDPISGHTALYWYRQSLGQGLEFLIYFQGNSAPDKSGLPSDRFSAERTGGSVSTLTIQRTQQEDSAVYLCASSLGTGYVQPQHFGDGTRLSIL.

CDR3 loop: CAWNKEGNTIYF. CDR3 nucleotide sequence: TGTGCCTGGAATAAAGAAGGAAACACCATATATTTT. This chain uses TRBV30 with TRBJ1-3; D unresolved. From germline, CDR1 is GTSNPN and CDR2 SVGIG (reference sequence). CDR3 size: 12 residues. V lost 4 bases, J lost 4 bases, and 8 bases lay in between.